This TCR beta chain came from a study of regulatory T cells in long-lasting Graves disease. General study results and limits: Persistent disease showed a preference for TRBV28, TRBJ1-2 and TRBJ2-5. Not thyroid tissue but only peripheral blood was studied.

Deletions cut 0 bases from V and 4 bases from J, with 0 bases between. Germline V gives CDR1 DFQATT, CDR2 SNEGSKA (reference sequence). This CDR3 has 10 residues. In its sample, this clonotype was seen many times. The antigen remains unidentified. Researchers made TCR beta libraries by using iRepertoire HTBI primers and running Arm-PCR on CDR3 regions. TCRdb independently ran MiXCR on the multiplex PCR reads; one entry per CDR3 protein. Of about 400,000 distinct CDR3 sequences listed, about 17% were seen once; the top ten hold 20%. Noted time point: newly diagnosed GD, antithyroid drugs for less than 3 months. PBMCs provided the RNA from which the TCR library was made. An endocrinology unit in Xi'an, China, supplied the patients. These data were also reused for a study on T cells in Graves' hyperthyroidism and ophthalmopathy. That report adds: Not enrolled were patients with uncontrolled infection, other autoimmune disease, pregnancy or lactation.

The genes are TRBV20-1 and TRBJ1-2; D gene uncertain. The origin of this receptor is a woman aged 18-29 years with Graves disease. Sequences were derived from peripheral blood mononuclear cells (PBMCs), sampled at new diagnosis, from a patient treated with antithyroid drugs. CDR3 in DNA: TGCAGTGCTAGAGACTATGGCTACACCTTC. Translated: CSARDYGYTF.